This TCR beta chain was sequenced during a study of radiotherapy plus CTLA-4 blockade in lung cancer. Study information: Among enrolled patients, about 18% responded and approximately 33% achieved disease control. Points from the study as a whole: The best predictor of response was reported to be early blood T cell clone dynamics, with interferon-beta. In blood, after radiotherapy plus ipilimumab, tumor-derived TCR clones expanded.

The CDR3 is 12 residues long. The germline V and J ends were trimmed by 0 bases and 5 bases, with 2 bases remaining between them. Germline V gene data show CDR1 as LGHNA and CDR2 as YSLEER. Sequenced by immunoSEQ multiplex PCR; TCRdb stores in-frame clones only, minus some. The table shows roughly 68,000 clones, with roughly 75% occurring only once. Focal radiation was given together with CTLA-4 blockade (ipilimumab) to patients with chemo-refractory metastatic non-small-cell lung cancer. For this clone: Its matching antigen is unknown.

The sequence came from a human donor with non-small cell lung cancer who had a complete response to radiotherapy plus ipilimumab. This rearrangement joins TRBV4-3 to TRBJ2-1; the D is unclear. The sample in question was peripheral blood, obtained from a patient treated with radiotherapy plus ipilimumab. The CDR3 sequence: CASSQDNNEQFF. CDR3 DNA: TGCGCCAGCAGCCAAGACAACAATGAGCAGTTCTTC.